This T cell receptor (beta chain) appears in the sequencing data of a study of cytomegalovirus exposure and HLA in healthy donors. The wider study: Unique TCRs numbering 75 million to 95 million, obtained from HLA-typed donors, made up an early data release.

The CDR3 has 13 amino acids. CDR1 LNHDA and CDR2 SQIVND come from the germline V gene (reference sequence). J gave up 6 bases and V 3 bases, and 3 bases lay outside the gene matches. Concerning this clone: Its antigen is still unknown.

Overall study findings and caveats: An assumption of roughly uniform sequencing depth across donors underlay the presence/absence analyses.

PCR was performed using 60 Vbeta and 13 Jbeta primers. TCRdb keeps only in-frame clones here, not all; method: immunoSEQ multiplex PCR. This table holds around 140,000 clones, approximately 78% found once. The source material was PBMCs. The clonotype originates from a woman younger than 35 in good health and CMV-seropositive. V and J are TRBV19 and TRBJ1-1, with 8 bases lining up with TRBD1. This chain's CDR3 is CASSIGGQAEAFF. CDR3 sequence (DNA): TGTGCCAGTAGTATTGGGGGACAGGCTGAAGCTTTCTTT.